These 9 T cell receptor beta chains were all obtained from the same sample, sequenced in a study of regulatory T cells in long-lasting Graves disease. Time point specified: persistent/refractory GD, antithyroid drugs over 5 years with positive TRAb. Generation of the TCR library employed RNA extracted from PBMCs. According to the study, TCR beta libraries were built with iRepertoire HTBI primers and CDR3-region Arm-PCR. Via MiXCR, TCRdb re-called the multiplex PCR reads, giving one row per CDR3 protein. The repertoire holds about 470,000 distinct CDR3 sequences, less than 25% seen once, with roughly 8% in the top ten. The sequencing used peripheral blood mononuclear cells (PBMCs), collected when the disease was refractory, from a patient treated with antithyroid drugs. These receptors originate from a female donor with Graves disease.

There are many counts of this clonotype. V gene TRBV5-4 combines with J gene TRBJ1-5; unclear D gene. Between the trimmed V and J ends, which lost 4 bases and 4 bases, there was a span of 9 bases. This CDR3 is built from 13 residues. Germline V gene lookup returns CDR1 SGHNT and CDR2 YYREEE (reference sequence). The CDR3 reads CASSLHPNQPQHF. DNA for the CDR3: TGTGCCAGCAGCCTTCACCCTAATCAGCCCCAGCATTTT.

This clonotype was observed at least ten times. V and J are TRBV13 and TRBJ2-5; D might be TRBD2 (6 bases). There are 13 residues in the CDR3. Trimming removed 5 bases at V and 5 bases at J, with 12 bases between. Germline-derived CDR1 and CDR2 are PRHDT and FYEKMQ (reference sequence). The CDR3 DNA is TGTGCCAGCAGCATAGCGGTAGCGGAGACCCAGTACTTC. Translation: CASSIAVAETQYF.

The chain uses TRBV6-1 and TRBJ1-5; no definite D call. CDR3 size: 15 residues. Trimming cost V 6 bases and J 1 base, with 13 bases left between them. Germline V CDR1 and CDR2: MNHNS, SASEGT. The CDR3 loop is CASSQQLSSNQPQHF. The CDR3 coding sequence is TGTGCCAGCAGCCAACAGTTGAGCAGCAATCAGCCCCAGCATTTT.

The sample holds a few counts of this clonotype. This may be a read error: a much more frequent sequence differs by one nucleotide. This chain links TRBV7-8 with TRBJ1-1, with 10 bases aligning to TRBD1. This CDR3 spans 15 amino acids. V lost 5 bases to trimming and J lost 7 bases; unmatched junction nucleotides: 10. The germline V gene encodes CDR1 SGHVS and CDR2 FQNEAQ. The CDR3 nucleotides are TGTGCCAGCAGCCCAGGGACAGGGGCCTCCAGTGAAGCTTTCTTT. This translates into CASSPGTGASSEAFF.

This clonotype was found many times. The rearrangement uses TRBV11-2 and TRBJ2-7; 8 positions match TRBD2. Germline-derived CDR1 and CDR2 are SGHAT and FQNNGV. The CDR3 length is 15 residues. The trim removed 5 bases at V and 0 bases at J, leaving 6 bases unmatched. The CDR3 DNA is TGTGCCAGCAGCACAAGCGGGAGTGCCTCCTACGAGCAGTACTTC. This gives the protein CASSTSGSASYEQYF.

J is TRBJ2-7 and V is TRBV29-1; TRBD1 or TRBD2 may be the D gene (7 bases each). V was cut by 0 bases and J by 4 bases, with 22 bases left in between. This CDR3 has 17 residues. Germline CDR1 is SQVTM and CDR2 is ANQGSEA. The chain's CDR3 is CSVEERGPGGRGYEQYF. DNA for the CDR3: TGCAGCGTTGAAGAAAGGGGACCAGGGGGGCGGGGGTACGAGCAGTACTTC.

The rearrangement uses TRBV7-9 and TRBJ1-1; 8 nucleotides align to TRBD1. CDR3 length: 13 amino acids. Unmatched junction bases numbered 6, after V lost 5 bases and J lost 7 bases. The germline V gene has CDR1 SEHNR and CDR2 FQNEAQ (reference sequence). The CDR3 loop is CASSPADRGEAFF. In nucleotides, the CDR3 is TGTGCCAGCAGCCCCGCCGACAGGGGTGAAGCTTTCTTT.

Ten or more counts support this clonotype. For the CDR3, the DNA is TGTGCCAGCACCCCGACGGGGGCAATGGGCGAGCAGTACTTC. Amino acid sequence: CASTPTGAMGEQYF. The chain is built from TRBV7-9 and TRBJ2-7, with D tentatively TRBD1 or TRBD2 (6 bases each). Germline V CDR1 and CDR2: SEHNR, FQNEAQ (reference sequence). This CDR3 contains 14 residues. Trimming left V 7 bases short and J 6 bases short, with 19 bases between.

This rearrangement joins TRBV19 to TRBJ1-5; no firm D call. In germline, CDR1 is LNHDA, CDR2 SQIVND (reference sequence). The CDR3 length is 15 residues. V gave up 0 bases and J gave up 9 bases, with 15 bases separating them. CDR3 region: CASSIDLGSVRPQHF. In DNA, the CDR3 is TGTGCCAGTAGTATAGATCTGGGTTCTGTGAGGCCCCAGCATTTT.